This TCR beta chain was recovered during a study of HIV-infected patients and healthy controls. General observations from the study: Healthy controls carried many MAIT alpha-chain CDR3s, while HIV+ repertoires had few. Mean usage of eight alpha and eight beta V genes differed significantly in HIV-infected patients versus controls.

In its sample, this clonotype is medium-sized (0.01 to 0.1%). Its specificity is unknown. cDNA was made from about 510 ng RNA using alpha and beta constant primers. Separate chain-specific third strand synthesis with multiplexing indices produced the alpha and beta libraries. Ligation attached cDNA to a 5' RACE adapter that carried a random hexamer and SP2 site. Each molecule carried a 12-nucleotide identifier made of two joined random hexamers added before amplification. MiXCR was run by TCRdb on the 5' RACE reads, yielding one entry per CDR3 protein. The table has thousands of distinct CDR3 sequences, about 5.8% seen once. Germline assignment: CDR1 DFQATT and CDR2 SNEGSKA (reference sequence). Trimming shortened V by 5 bases and J by 1 base, and 8 bases separated the two germline ends. There are 12 residues in the CDR3. The repertoire came from unfractionated whole blood and reflected all unsorted peripheral T cells.

This chain joins TRBV20-1 and TRBJ1-1; D unresolved. The origin of this receptor is an adult in good health. Sequencing input: blood. The CDR3 sequence is CSAPYGNTEAFF. Here the CDR3 DNA reads TGCAGTGCTCCTTACGGGAACACTGAAGCTTTCTTT.